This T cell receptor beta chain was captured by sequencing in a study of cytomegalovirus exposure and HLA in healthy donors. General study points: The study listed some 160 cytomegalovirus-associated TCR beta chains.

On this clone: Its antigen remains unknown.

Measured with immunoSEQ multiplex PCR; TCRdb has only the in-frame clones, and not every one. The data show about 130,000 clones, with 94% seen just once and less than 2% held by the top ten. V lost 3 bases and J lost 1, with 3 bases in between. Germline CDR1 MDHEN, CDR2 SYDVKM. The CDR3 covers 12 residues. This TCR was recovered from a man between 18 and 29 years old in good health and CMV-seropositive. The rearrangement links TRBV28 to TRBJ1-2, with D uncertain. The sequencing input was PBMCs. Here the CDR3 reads CASSFRNYGYTF. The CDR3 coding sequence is TGTGCCAGCAGTTTCCGTAACTATGGCTACACCTTC.